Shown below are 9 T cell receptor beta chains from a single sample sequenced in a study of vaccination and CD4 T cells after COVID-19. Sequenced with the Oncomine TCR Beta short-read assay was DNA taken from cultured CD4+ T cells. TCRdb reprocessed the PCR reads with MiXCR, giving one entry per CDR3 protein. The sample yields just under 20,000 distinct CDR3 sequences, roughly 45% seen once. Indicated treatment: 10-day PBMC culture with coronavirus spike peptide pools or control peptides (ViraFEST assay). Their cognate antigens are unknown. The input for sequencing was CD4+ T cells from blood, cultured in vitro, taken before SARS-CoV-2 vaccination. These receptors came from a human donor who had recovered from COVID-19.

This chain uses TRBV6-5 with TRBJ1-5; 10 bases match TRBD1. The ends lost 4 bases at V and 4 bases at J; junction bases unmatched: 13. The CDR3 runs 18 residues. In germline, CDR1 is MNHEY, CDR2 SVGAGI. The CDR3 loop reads CASSSYDSGQGGNQPQHF. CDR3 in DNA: TGTGCCAGCAGTTCTTATGATTCCGGACAGGGGGGTAATCAGCCCCAGCATTTT.

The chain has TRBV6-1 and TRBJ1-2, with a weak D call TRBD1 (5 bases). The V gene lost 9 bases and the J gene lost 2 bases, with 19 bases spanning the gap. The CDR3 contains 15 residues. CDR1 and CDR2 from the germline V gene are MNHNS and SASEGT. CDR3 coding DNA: TGTGCCAGTCGCCCACCGGGGGTCGGCAACTATGGCTACACCTTC. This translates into CASRPPGVGNYGYTF.

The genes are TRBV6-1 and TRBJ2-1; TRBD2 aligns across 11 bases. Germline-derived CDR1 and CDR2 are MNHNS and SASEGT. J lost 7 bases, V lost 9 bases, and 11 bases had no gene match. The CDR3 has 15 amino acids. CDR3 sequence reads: CASNLAGGGENEQFF. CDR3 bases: TGTGCCAGTAACCTAGCGGGAGGAGGGGAGAATGAGCAGTTCTTC.

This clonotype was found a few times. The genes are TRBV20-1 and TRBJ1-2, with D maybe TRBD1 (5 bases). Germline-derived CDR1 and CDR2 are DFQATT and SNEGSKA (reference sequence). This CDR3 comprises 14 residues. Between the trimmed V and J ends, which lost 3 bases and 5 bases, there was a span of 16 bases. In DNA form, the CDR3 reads TGCAGTGCTAGCCCCTCTCTTGCAGGGTATGGCTACACCTTC. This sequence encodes CSASPSLAGYGYTF.

In DNA, the CDR3 is TGTGCCAGCAGCTTGAACGAAGGAAGCACAGATACGCAGTATTTT. As protein: CASSLNEGSTDTQYF. V gene TRBV5-4 combines with J gene TRBJ2-3; D ambiguous. CDR3 length: 15 residues. CDR1 and CDR2 from the germline V gene are SGHNT and YYREEE (reference sequence). The germline V and J ends were trimmed by 1 base and 0 bases, with 9 bases remaining between them.

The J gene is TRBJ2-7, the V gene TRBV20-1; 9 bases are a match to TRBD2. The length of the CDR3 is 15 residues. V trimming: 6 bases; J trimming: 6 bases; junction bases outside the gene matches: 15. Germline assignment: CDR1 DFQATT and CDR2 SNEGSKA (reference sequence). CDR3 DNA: TGCAGTGCCCACCCTTCGGCGGGGGGGCCCCTCGAGCAGTACTTC. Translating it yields CSAHPSAGGPLEQYF.

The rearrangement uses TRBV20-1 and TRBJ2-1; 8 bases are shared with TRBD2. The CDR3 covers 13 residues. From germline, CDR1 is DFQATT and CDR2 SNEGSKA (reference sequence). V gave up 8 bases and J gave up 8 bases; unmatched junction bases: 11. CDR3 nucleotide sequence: TGCAGTACCCGAGCGGGAGTCATCCATGAGCAGTTCTTC. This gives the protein CSTRAGVIHEQFF.

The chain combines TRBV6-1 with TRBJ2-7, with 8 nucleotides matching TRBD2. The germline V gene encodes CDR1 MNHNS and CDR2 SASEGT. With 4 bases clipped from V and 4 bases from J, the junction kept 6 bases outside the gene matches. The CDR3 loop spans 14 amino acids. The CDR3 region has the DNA TGTGCCAGCAGTGTAGCGGGGTCTTTGTACGAGCAGTACTTC. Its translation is CASSVAGSLYEQYF.

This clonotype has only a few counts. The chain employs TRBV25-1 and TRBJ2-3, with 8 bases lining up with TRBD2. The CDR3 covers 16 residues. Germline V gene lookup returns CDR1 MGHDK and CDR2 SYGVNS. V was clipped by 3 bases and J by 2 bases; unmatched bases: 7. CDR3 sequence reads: CASSDPSGPTTDTQYF. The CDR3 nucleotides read TGTGCCAGCAGTGATCCTAGCGGGCCCACCACAGATACGCAGTATTTT.